This passage covers 5 T cell receptor beta chains from one sample sequenced in a study of technical replicates of blood from a few donors. Data came from immunoSEQ multiplex PCR; TCRdb stores just in-frame clones and leaves some out. The table shows more than 75,000 clones, with roughly 95% occurring only once. The source material was T cells isolated from PBMCs. The receptor set was obtained from a human donor in good health.

The chain joins TRBV18 to TRBJ2-3; 7 bases agree with TRBD2. Trimming removed 3 bases from V and 3 bases from J; junction bases left unmatched: 6. The CDR3 has 15 residues. Germline lookup yields CDR1 KGHSH and CDR2 LQKENI. The CDR3 sequence: CASSPLAGATDTQYF. CDR3 in DNA: TGTGCCAGCTCACCCTTGGCGGGAGCGACAGATACGCAGTATTTT. Combining the CDR3 with reference TRBV18 and TRBJ2-3 gives the whole variable domain NAGVMQNPRHLVRRRGQEARLRCSPMKGHSHVYWYRQLPEEGLKFMVYLQKENIIDESGMPKERFSAEFPKEGPSILRIQQVVRGDSAAYFCASSPLAGATDTQYFGPGTRLTVL.

This chain connects TRBV19 to TRBJ1-1; D not certain. Trimming shortened V by 2 bases and J by 5 bases, and 6 bases separated the two germline ends. CDR1 and CDR2 from the germline V gene are LNHDA and SQIVND (reference sequence). The CDR3 spans 12 residues. The chain's CDR3 is CASSIWRTEAFF. The CDR3 DNA reads as TGTGCCAGTAGTATATGGAGAACTGAAGCTTTCTTT.

J is TRBJ2-7 and V is TRBV7-9, with 8 bases that match TRBD2. Germline assignment: CDR1 SEHNR and CDR2 FQNEAQ (reference sequence). Trimming at V came to 5 bases and at J to 3 bases, leaving 18 bases not matched to a gene. CDR3 length: 18 residues. CDR3 sequence (DNA): TGTGCCAGCAGCCGGAGGGACGGGCTAGCGGGCACTTACTACGAGCAGTACTTC. Its protein is CASSRRDGLAGTYYEQYF.

The V call is TRBV9, the J call TRBJ2-5; no reliable D call. Trimming took off 0 bases at V and 5 bases at J, with 14 bases between the two ends. Germline CDR1 and CDR2: SGDLS and YYNGEE. This CDR3 has 15 residues. In DNA, the CDR3 is TGTGCCAGCAGCGTAGGCAGTCCACCTTGGGAGACCCAGTACTTC. This codes for CASSVGSPPWETQYF.

The gene calls are TRBV28 and TRBJ1-1, with TRBD1 matching over 11 bases. V lost 6 bases and J lost 0; bases outside the gene matches: 15. Per germline, CDR1 MDHEN and CDR2 SYDVKM. The CDR3 length is 19 residues. The CDR3 DNA reads as TGTGCCAGCAGCTTCCTCCCCTGGGACAGGGGGACCATGAACACTGAAGCTTTCTTT. It codes for CASSFLPWDRGTMNTEAFF.